The clone carrying this TCR beta chain is medium-sized by share. The V and J ends lost 1 base and 3 bases, in that order; junction bases with no gene match: 4. CDR1 SGHTA and CDR2 FQGNSA come from the germline V gene. The CDR3 runs to 16 residues. These data are taken from a study of immune characterization of retroperitoneal liposarcoma. TCRdb ran MiXCR on the PCR reads and lists one entry per CDR3 protein. The sample consists of some 10,000 distinct CDR3 sequences, 37% of them appearing once. This TCR was recovered from a female donor with retroperitoneal liposarcoma. Source material: tumor tissue. The rearrangement joins TRBV7-2 to TRBJ2-3, with 10 bases that match TRBD2. The CDR3 DNA reads TGTGCCAGCAGCTTAGTAGTGACTAGCGGGACAGATACGCAGTATTTT. Translating it yields CASSLVVTSGTDTQYF.